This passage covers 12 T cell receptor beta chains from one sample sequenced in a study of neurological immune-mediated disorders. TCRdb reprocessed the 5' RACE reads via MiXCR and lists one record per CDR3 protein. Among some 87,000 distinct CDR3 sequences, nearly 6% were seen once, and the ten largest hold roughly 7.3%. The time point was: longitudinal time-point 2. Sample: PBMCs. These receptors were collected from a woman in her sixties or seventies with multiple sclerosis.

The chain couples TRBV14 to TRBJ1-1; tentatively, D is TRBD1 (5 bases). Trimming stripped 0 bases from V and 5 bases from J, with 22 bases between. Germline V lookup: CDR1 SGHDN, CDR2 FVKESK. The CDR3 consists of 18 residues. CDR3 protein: CASSQEVMGLIGGTEAFF. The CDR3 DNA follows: TGTGCCAGCAGCCAAGAGGTCATGGGGCTCATCGGGGGAACTGAAGCTTTCTTT.

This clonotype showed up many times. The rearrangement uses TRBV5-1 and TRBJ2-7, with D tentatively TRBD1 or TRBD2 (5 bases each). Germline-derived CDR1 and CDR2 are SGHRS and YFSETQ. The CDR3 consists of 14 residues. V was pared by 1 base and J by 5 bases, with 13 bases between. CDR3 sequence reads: CASSLPGTLDEQYF. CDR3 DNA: TGCGCCAGCAGCTTGCCCGGGACGCTAGACGAGCAGTACTTC.

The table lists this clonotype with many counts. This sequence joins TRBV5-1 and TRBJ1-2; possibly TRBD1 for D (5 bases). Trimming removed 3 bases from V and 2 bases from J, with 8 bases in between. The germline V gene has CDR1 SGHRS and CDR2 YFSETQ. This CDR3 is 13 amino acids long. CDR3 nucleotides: TGCGCCAGCAGCTCGGGGACGAACTATGGCTACACCTTC. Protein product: CASSSGTNYGYTF.

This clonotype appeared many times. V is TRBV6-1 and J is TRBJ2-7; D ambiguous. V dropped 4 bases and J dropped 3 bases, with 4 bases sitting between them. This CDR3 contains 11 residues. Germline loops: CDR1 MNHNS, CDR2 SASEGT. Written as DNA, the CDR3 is TGTGCCAGCAGTGCCTACTACGAGCAGTACTTC. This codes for CASSAYYEQYF.

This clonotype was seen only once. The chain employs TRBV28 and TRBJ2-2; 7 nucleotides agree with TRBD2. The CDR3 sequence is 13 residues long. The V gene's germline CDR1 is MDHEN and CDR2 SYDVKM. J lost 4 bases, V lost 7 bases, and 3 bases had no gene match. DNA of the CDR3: TGTGCCAGCATCCGCGGGGGCACCGGGGAGCTGTTTTTT. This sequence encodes CASIRGGTGELFF.

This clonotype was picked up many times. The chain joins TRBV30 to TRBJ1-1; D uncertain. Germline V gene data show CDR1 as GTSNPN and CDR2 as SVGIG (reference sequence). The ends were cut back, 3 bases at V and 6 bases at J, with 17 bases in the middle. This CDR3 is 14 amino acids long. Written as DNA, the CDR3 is TGTGCCTGGAGGTCATATGGCAGACGGTCTGAAGCTTTCTTT. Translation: CAWRSYGRRSEAFF.

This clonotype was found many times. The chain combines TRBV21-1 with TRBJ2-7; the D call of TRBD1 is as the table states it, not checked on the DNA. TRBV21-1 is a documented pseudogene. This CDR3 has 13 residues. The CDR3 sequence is CASSKTGAYEQYF. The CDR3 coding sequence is TGTGCCAGCAGCAAGACGGGGGCCTACGAGCAGTACTTC.

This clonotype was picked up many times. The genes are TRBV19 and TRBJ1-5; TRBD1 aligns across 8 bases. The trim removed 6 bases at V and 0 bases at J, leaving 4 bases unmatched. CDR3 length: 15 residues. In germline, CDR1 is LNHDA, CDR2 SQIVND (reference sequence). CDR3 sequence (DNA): TGTGCCAGTAGAACAGGGGGTAATAGCAATCAGCCCCAGCATTTT. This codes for CASRTGGNSNQPQHF.

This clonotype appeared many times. The CDR3 reads CASSLEAPSGGYTF. DNA for the CDR3: TGTGCCAGCAGCTTAGAAGCGCCGAGTGGAGGCTACACCTTC. The rearrangement links TRBV7-9 to TRBJ1-2; unclear D gene. The germline CDR1 and CDR2 sequences are SEHNR and FQNEAQ (reference sequence). The CDR3 totals 14 residues. V gave up 1 base and J gave up 8 bases, with 14 bases separating them. Supplemented by reference TRBV7-9 and TRBJ1-2, the full variable domain reads DTGVSQNPRHKITKRGQNVTFRCDPISEHNRLYWYRQTLGQGPEFLTYFQNEAQLEKSRLLSDRFSAERPKGSFSTLEIQRTEQGDSAMYLCASSLEAPSGGYTFGSGTRLTVV.

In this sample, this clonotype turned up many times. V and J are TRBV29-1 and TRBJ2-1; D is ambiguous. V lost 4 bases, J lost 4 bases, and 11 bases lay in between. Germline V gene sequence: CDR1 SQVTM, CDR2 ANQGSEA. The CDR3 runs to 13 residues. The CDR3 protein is CSVAVSQYNEQFF. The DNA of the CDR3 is TGCAGCGTTGCGGTCAGCCAGTACAATGAGCAGTTCTTC.

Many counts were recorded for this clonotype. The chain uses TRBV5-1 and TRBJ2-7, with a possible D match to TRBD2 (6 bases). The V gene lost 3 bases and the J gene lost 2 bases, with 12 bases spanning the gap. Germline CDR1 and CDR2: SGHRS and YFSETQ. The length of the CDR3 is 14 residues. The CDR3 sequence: CASSSGDGTYEQYF. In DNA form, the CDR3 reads TGCGCCAGCAGCTCGGGGGACGGTACCTACGAGCAGTACTTC.

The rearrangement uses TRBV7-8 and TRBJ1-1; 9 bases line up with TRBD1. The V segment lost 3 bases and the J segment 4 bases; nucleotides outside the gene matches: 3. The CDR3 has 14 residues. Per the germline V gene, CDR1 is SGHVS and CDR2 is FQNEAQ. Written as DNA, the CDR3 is TGTGCCAGCAGCTTCGGGACAGGGTTCACTGAAGCTTTCTTT. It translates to CASSFGTGFTEAFF.